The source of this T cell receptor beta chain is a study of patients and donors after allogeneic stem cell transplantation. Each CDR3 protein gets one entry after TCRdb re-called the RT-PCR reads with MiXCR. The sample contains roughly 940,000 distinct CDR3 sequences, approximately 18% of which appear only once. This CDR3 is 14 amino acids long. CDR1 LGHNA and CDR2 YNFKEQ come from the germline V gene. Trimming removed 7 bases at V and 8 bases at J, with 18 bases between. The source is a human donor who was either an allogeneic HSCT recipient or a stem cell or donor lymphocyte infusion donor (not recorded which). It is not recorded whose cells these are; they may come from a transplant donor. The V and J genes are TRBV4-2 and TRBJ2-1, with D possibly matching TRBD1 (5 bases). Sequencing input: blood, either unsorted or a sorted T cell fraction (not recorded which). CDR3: CASTTGGAGDEQFF. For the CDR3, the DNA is TGTGCCAGCACCACTGGTGGGGCCGGCGATGAGCAGTTCTTC.